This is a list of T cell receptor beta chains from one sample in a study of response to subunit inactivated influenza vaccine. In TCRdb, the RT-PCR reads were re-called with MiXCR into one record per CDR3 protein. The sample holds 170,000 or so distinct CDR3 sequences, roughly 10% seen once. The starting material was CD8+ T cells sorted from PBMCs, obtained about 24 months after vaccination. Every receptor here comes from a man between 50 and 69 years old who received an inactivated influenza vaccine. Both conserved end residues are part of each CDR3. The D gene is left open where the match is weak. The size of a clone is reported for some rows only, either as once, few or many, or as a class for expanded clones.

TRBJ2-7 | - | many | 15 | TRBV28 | TGTGCCAGCATTCAGGACTTTGGATCCGGCTACGAGCAGTACTTC | CASIQDFGSGYEQYF
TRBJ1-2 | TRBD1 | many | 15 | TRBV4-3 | TGCGCCAGCAGCCAAGGACAGGGTACTAACTATGGCTACACCTTC | CASSQGQGTNYGYTF
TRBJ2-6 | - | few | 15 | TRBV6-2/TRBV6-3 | TGTGCCAGCAGCCCGGCGTTGGCTGGGGCCAACGTCCTGACTTTC | CASSPALAGANVLTF
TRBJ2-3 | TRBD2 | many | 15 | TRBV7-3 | TGTGCCAGCAGCTTAACTAGCGGGAGTGCAGATACGCAGTATTTT | CASSLTSGSADTQYF
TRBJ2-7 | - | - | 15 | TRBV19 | TGTGCCAGTAGCTTGGTACTTACAGGATATTACGAGCAGTACTTC | CASSLVLTGYYEQYF
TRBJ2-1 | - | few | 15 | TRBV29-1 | TGCAGCGTTGAATTCACTTTGAGCTCCTACAATGAGCAGTTCTTC | CSVEFTLSSYNEQFF
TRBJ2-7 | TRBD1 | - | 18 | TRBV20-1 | TGCAGTGCTAGGTTGATGGTACAGCGGGACAGGGTGGATCACGAGCAGTACTTC | CSARLMVQRDRVDHEQYF
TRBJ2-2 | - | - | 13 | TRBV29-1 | TGCAGCGTACGGTTTCCGGGGACCGGGGAGCTGTTTTTT | CSVRFPGTGELFF
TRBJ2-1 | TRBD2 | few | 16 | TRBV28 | TGTGCCAGCAGTCCCCCGGGGACTAGCGGGCGGGGTGAGCAGTTCTTC | CASSPPGTSGRGEQFF
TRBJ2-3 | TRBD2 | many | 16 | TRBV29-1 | TGCAGCGTTCTTGGGGGGGTAGCGGGGATCACAGATACGCAGTATTTT | CSVLGGVAGITDTQYF
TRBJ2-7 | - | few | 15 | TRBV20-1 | TGCAGTGCTAGTTTATCCCTAGCTAGGTCCCACGAGCAGTACTTC | CSASLSLARSHEQYF
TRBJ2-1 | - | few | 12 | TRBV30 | TGTGCCTGGAGCATAATAAACAATGAGCAGTTCTTC | CAWSIINNEQFF
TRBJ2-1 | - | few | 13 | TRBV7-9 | TGTGCCAGCAGCTTGGTCCAGGGTAGCGAGCAGTTCTTC | CASSLVQGSEQFF
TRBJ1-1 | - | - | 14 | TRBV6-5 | TGTGCCAGCATTAACACAGGCATCTACACTGAAGCTTTCTTT | CASINTGIYTEAFF
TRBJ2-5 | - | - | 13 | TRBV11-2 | TGTGCCAGCAGCCCACCCGTGGGGGGGACCCAGTACTTC | CASSPPVGGTQYF
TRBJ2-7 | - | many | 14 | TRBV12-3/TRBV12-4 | TGTGCCAGCCTGGGGCTGGAGAGCTCCTACGAGCAGTACTTC | CASLGLESSYEQYF
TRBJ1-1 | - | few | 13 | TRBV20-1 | TGCAGTGCTAGAGACGGCGAACGGGGGGAAGCTTTCTTT | CSARDGERGEAFF
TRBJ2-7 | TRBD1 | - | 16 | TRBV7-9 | TGTGCCAGCAGCTTTATTGTTGGGACAGGAGACTACGAGCAGTACTTC | CASSFIVGTGDYEQYF
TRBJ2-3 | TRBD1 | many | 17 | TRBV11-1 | TGTGCCAGCAGCTTAGCCCAAGGGACAGAAAGACCAGATACGCAGTATTTT | CASSLAQGTERPDTQYF
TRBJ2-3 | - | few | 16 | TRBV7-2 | TGTGCCAGCAGCTTAGCGGAGGGACCCCGCACAGATACGCAGTATTTT | CASSLAEGPRTDTQYF
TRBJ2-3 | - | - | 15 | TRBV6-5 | TGTGCCAGCAGTTACTCGTGGGAAGTGACAGATACGCAGTATTTT | CASSYSWEVTDTQYF
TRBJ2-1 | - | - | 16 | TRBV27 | TGTGCCAGCAGTTTAGTGCCGGTTCCCAGGAGCAATGAGCAGTTCTTC | CASSLVPVPRSNEQFF
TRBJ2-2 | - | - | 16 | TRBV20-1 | TGCAGTGCTAGAGATTGGAACAGTGAGAACACCGGGGAGCTGTTTTTT | CSARDWNSENTGELFF
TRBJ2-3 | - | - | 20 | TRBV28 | TGTGCCAGCAGTTCTTGGCTCCCCCGGGACGGAGCAACCAGCACAGATACGCAGTATTTT | CASSSWLPRDGATSTDTQYF
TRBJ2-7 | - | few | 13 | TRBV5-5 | TGTGCCAGCAGGGAGGCGGGTTCTCACGAGCAGTACTTC | CASREAGSHEQYF
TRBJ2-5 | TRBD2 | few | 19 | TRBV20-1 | TGCAGTGCTAGAGATGGGGGGACTAGCGGGAGACGGCTGGGAGAGACCCAGTACTTC | CSARDGGTSGRRLGETQYF
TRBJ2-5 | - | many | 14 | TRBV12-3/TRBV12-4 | TGTGCCAGCAGCCCGGGCGGGACCCAAGAGACCCAGTACTTC | CASSPGGTQETQYF
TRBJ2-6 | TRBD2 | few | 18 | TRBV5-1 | TGCGCCAGCAGCTCAACTAGCGGGGGGATCTCTGGGGCCAACGTCCTGACTTTC | CASSSTSGGISGANVLTF
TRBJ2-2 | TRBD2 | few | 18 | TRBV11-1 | TGTGCCAGCAGCTTAGGGACTAGCGGGGGTCCGAACACCGGGGAGCTGTTTTTT | CASSLGTSGGPNTGELFF
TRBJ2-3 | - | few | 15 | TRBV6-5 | TGTGCCAGCAGTTCGTCCGGGGCCTGGATAGATACGCAGTATTTT | CASSSSGAWIDTQYF
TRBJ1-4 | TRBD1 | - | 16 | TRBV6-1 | TGTGCCAGCAGCGGAAAACCGGGACAGGGGAACGAAAAACTGTTTTTT | CASSGKPGQGNEKLFF
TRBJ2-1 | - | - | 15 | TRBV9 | TGTGCCAGCAGCGAGACGGACTTCTACTACAATGAGCAGTTCTTC | CASSETDFYYNEQFF
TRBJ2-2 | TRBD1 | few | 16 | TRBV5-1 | TGCGCCAGCAGCCTATGGGACAGGGGGCTCACCGGGGAGCTGTTTTTT | CASSLWDRGLTGELFF
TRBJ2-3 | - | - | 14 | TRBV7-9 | TGTGCCACCACCGGGCCTACTAGCACAGATACGCAGTATTTT | CATTGPTSTDTQYF
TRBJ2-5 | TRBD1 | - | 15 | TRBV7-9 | TGTGCCAGCAGTGAGTGGGGACAGGGGCAAGAGACCCAGTACTTC | CASSEWGQGQETQYF
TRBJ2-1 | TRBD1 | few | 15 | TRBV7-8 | TGTGCCAGCAGCTTACCGGACAGGGCTATCAATGAGCAGTTCTTC | CASSLPDRAINEQFF
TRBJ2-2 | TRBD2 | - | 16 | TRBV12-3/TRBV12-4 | TGTGCCAGCAGTTTCCTAGCGGAGACGAACACCGGGGAGCTGTTTTTT | CASSFLAETNTGELFF
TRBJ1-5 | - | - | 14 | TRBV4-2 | TGTGCCAGCAGCCAAGGCATTAACAATCAGCCCCAGCATTTT | CASSQGINNQPQHF
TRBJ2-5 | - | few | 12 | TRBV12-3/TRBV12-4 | TGTGCCAGCAGTTCCGACCAAGAGACCCAGTACTTC | CASSSDQETQYF
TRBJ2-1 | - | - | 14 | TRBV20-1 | TGCAGTGCTAGAGATAAGGGTTCCTACAATGAGCAGTTCTTC | CSARDKGSYNEQFF
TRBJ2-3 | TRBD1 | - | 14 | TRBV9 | TGTGCCAGCGGGGGACAGGGGAAGGCGGATACGCAGTATTTT | CASGGQGKADTQYF
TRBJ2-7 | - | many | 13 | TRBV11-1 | TGTGCCAGCAGCTTAGCGAGGACCTACGAGCAGTACTTC | CASSLARTYEQYF
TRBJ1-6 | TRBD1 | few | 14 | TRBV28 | TGTGCCAGCAGGGGACAGGGGTTAGACTCACCCCTCCACTTT | CASRGQGLDSPLHF
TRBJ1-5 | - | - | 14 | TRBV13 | TGTGCCAGCAGTCAGGGACACCTCAATCAGCCCCAGCATTTT | CASSQGHLNQPQHF
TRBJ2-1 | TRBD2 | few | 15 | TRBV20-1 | TGCAGTGCTAAACTAGCGGGAGCTGGTTACAATGAGCAGTTCTTC | CSAKLAGAGYNEQFF
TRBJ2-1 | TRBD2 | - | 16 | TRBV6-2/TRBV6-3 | TGTGCCAGCAGTCTAGCGGGAGGCTACCTTTACAATGAGCAGTTCTTC | CASSLAGGYLYNEQFF
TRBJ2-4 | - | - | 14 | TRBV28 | TGTGCCAGCAGTTTCTACGGGGCAGTGAACATTCAGTACTTC | CASSFYGAVNIQYF
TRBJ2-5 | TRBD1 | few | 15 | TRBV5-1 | TGCGCCAGCAGCTTGGGGACAGGGGAGGTAGAGACCCAGTACTTC | CASSLGTGEVETQYF
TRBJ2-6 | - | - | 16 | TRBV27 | TGTGCCAGCAGTTTAGTCAGTGGGGATGGGGCCAACGTCCTGACTTTC | CASSLVSGDGANVLTF
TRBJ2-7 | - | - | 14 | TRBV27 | TGTGCCAGCAGTGGGGGTGTCAGGGACTACGAGCAGTACTTC | CASSGGVRDYEQYF
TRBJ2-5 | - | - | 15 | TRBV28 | TGTGCCAGCAGCTCGAGGTTGGCAGGGCTGGAGACCCAGTACTTC | CASSSRLAGLETQYF
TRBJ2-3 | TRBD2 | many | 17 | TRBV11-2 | TGTGCCAGCAGCAGAATTAGCGGGAGGGCCTTCACAGATACGCAGTATTTT | CASSRISGRAFTDTQYF
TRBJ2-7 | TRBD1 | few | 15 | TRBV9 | TGTGCCAGCAGCGCCGGGACAGGGGTCACCTACGAGCAGTACTTC | CASSAGTGVTYEQYF